This T cell receptor (beta chain) was recorded in a study of vaccination and CD4 T cells after COVID-19. Germline CDR1 reads SGDLS; CDR2 reads YYNGEE. V was pared by 3 bases and J by 8 bases, with 26 bases between. This CDR3 is 17 amino acids long. For this clonotype: The antigen is undetermined.

The treatment here: 10-day PBMC culture with coronavirus spike peptide pools or control peptides (ViraFEST assay). The Oncomine TCR Beta short-read assay sequenced DNA from cultured CD4+ T cells. TCRdb independently ran MiXCR on the PCR reads; one entry per CDR3 protein. The data contain around 13,000 distinct CDR3 sequences, roughly 20% of them seen just once; the ten biggest clones take up over 12%. This TCR derives from a human donor with COVID-19. V is TRBV9 and J is TRBJ1-2; the D gene is possibly TRBD1 (5 bases). Sequences were obtained from cultured CD4+ T cells from blood. As DNA, the CDR3 is TGTGCCAGCAGCGAACAGGCGGATACCAGGGTTTCGTCCGGCTACACCTTC. Translating it yields CASSEQADTRVSSGYTF.